What follows are 9 T cell receptor beta chains derived from one specimen sequenced in a study of blood T cell repertoires in COVID-19. Libraries were prepared by immunoSEQ multiplex PCR; TCRdb keeps only in-frame clonotypes and omits some of them. The data hold roughly 250,000 clones, with about 87% observed a single time. The sample taken for sequencing was peripheral blood. The receptors shown here come from a human donor in a cohort sampled during active COVID-19.

This rearrangement joins TRBV6-6 to TRBJ1-3; tentative D call: TRBD1 (6 bases). CDR3 size: 16 residues. Deletions cut 7 bases from V and 0 bases from J, with 16 bases between. The V gene's germline CDR1 is MNHNY and CDR2 SVGAGI (reference sequence). CDR3: CASTSMGQLSGNTIYF. The CDR3 region has the DNA TGTGCCAGCACCTCCATGGGACAACTCTCTGGAAACACCATATATTTT.

The J gene is TRBJ2-1, the V gene TRBV9; a possible D gene is TRBD2 (5 bases). In germline, CDR1 is SGDLS, CDR2 YYNGEE. The CDR3 has 15 amino acids. Between the trimmed V and J ends, which lost 5 bases and 5 bases, there was a span of 17 bases. The CDR3 is CASRSPGSRNNEQFF. The CDR3 DNA follows: TGTGCCAGCAGGAGCCCGGGATCCCGGAACAATGAGCAGTTCTTC.

The rearrangement joins TRBV18 to TRBJ2-2; the D gene is possibly TRBD2 (6 bases). V was pared by 6 bases and J by 1 base, with 18 bases between. The CDR3 covers 17 residues. Germline CDR1 and CDR2: KGHSH and LQKENI. CDR3 region: CASSQISGLMNTGELFF. The CDR3 nucleotides are TGTGCCAGCTCGCAGATCTCGGGACTCATGAACACCGGGGAGCTGTTTTTT.

V is TRBV5-1 and J is TRBJ2-7, with 14 nucleotides matching TRBD2. With V trimmed by 5 bases and J by 5 bases, 24 bases remained unmatched. Germline V gene lookup returns CDR1 SGHRS and CDR2 YFSETQ. The CDR3 has 21 residues. Written as DNA, the CDR3 is TGCGCCAGCAGATCCCTCCCGTGGACTAGCGGGAGGCCTACCCGGGCCCACGAGCAGTACTTC. Residues: CASRSLPWTSGRPTRAHEQYF.

The rearrangement links TRBV11-2 to TRBJ2-7; 8 bases match TRBD2. The germline V gene encodes CDR1 SGHAT and CDR2 FQNNGV. The length of the CDR3 is 15 residues. The V gene end was trimmed by 6 bases and the J gene end by 2 bases; junction bases not matched to a gene: 9. CDR3 bases: TGTGCCAGCAGTCCCCTCGCGGGAGGTCCCTACGAGCAGTACTTC. Translation gives CASSPLAGGPYEQYF. The whole variable domain, filled in from reference TRBV11-2 and TRBJ2-7, reads EAGVAQSPRYKIIEKRQSVAFWCNPISGHATLYWYQQILGQGPKLLIQFQNNGVVDDSQLPKDRFSAERLKGVDSTLKIQPAKLEDSAVYLCASSPLAGGPYEQYFGPGTRLTVT.

A single count supports this clone. This chain links TRBV28 with TRBJ1-2; TRBD1 agrees at 9 bases. V trimming: 6 bases; J trimming: 6 bases; junction bases outside the gene matches: 8. The germline V gene encodes CDR1 MDHEN and CDR2 SYDVKM. This CDR3 comprises 14 residues. Here the CDR3 reads CASRTQGAVDGYTF. CDR3 bases: TGTGCCAGCAGGACACAGGGGGCAGTCGATGGCTACACCTTC.

The chain couples TRBV28 to TRBJ1-4; 11 bases are shared with TRBD1. Germline CDR1 and CDR2: MDHEN and SYDVKM. This CDR3 region has 15 residues. V shed 5 bases and J 8 bases; nucleotides not matched to a gene: 7. CDR3: CASSPRTGGPEKLFF. In nucleotides, the CDR3 is TGTGCCAGCAGTCCCAGGACAGGGGGCCCCGAAAAACTGTTTTTT.

V gene TRBV12-5 combines with J gene TRBJ2-7; 12 nucleotides agree with TRBD2. This CDR3 comprises 16 residues. Germline lookup yields CDR1 LGHNT and CDR2 FRNRAP. V lost 5 bases, J lost 1 base, and 6 bases stayed unmatched. CDR3 amino acids: CASGNQGLAGSYEQYF. The CDR3 DNA reads as TGTGCTAGTGGTAACCAGGGACTAGCGGGTTCCTACGAGCAGTACTTC.

This clone was seen only once. J is TRBJ2-1 and V is TRBV3-1 (or the pseudogene TRBV3-2); 11 nucleotides match TRBD1. The length of the CDR3 is 15 residues. The V and J ends lost 5 bases and 9 bases, in that order; junction bases with no gene match: 9. Germline assignment: CDR1 LGHDT and CDR2 YNNKEL (reference sequence). CDR3 residues: CASSFPGQGVTEQFF. CDR3 nucleotides: TGTGCCAGCAGCTTCCCGGGACAGGGGGTGACTGAGCAGTTCTTC.